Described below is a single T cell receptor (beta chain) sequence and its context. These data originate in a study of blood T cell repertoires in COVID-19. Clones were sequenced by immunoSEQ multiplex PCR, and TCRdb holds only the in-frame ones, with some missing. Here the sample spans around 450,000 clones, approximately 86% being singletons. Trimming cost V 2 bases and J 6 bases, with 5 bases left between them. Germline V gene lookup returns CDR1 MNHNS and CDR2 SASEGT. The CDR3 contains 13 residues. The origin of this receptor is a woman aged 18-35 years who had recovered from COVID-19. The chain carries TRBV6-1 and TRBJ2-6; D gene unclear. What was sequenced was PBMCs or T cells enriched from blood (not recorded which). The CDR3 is CASSELAANVLTF. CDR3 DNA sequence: TGTGCCAGCAGTGAATTAGCGGCCAACGTCCTGACTTTC.